The next 30 T cell receptor beta chains were all read from a single sample in a study of blood T cell repertoires in COVID-19. Measured with immunoSEQ multiplex PCR; TCRdb has only the in-frame clones, and not every one. The sample has tens of thousands of clones, 70% to 90% seen once; the top ten hold 1.5% to 2%. The sequenced material came from peripheral blood. These receptors originate from a young man with acute or convalescent COVID-19.

The genes are TRBV5-1 and TRBJ1-2; 9 nucleotides agree with TRBD1. The germline gives CDR1 SGHRS, CDR2 YFSETQ. CDR3 length: 14 amino acids. J gave up 4 bases and V 4 bases, and 5 bases lay outside the gene matches. CDR3 region: CASSGTDRGYGYTF. The CDR3 nucleotides read TGCGCCAGCAGCGGAACGGACAGGGGCTATGGCTACACCTTC. The full variable domain, completed using reference TRBV5-1 and TRBJ1-2, is KAGVTQTPRYLIKTRGQQVTLSCSPISGHRSVSWYQQTPGQGLQFLFEYFSETQRNKGNFPGRFSGRQFSNSRSEMNVSTLELGDSALYLCASSGTDRGYGYTFGSGTRLTVV.

The V and J genes are TRBV27 and TRBJ1-2, with D possibly matching TRBD1 (6 bases). Trimming took 4 bases from V and 4 from J, leaving 22 bases between them. Germline CDR1 MNHEY, CDR2 SMNVEV (reference sequence). CDR3 length equals 17 residues. The CDR3 loop is CASSSYSQTGGSYGYTF. The DNA for the CDR3 is TGTGCCAGCAGTTCATACTCCCAAACGGGGGGCTCCTATGGCTACACCTTC.

The chain has TRBV29-1 and TRBJ2-3; TRBD2 agrees at 10 bases. CDR3 length equals 13 residues. The germline V gene encodes CDR1 SQVTM and CDR2 ANQGSEA. Trimming took 8 bases from V and 6 from J; bases not matched to a gene: 8. The CDR3 loop is CSIGLAVADTQYF. CDR3 coding DNA: TGCAGCATAGGACTAGCGGTAGCTGATACGCAGTATTTT.

This chain uses TRBV19 with TRBJ2-7, with 10 nucleotides matching TRBD1. Germline CDR1 and CDR2: LNHDA and SQIVND (reference sequence). The CDR3 has 13 amino acids. The trim removed 8 bases at V and 5 bases at J, leaving 6 bases unmatched. The CDR3 nucleotides read TGTGCCAGTGCGGGACAGGGGTCCAACGAGCAGTACTTC. Protein product: CASAGQGSNEQYF. The variable domain in full, completed from reference TRBV19 and TRBJ2-7, reads DGGITQSPKYLFRKEGQNVTLSCEQNLNHDAMYWYRQDPGQGLRLIYYSQIVNDFQKGDIAEGYSVSREKKESFPLTVTSAQKNPTAFYLCASAGQGSNEQYFGPGTRLTVT.

V is TRBV11-3 and J is TRBJ2-3, with a possible D match to TRBD2 (5 bases). Germline V gives CDR1 SGHNT, CDR2 YENEEA. Trimming removed 2 bases at V and 4 bases at J, with 13 bases between. The CDR3 runs to 15 residues. The CDR3 sequence is CASSLRGPGADTQYF. CDR3 nucleotides: TGTGCCAGCAGCTTACGGGGTCCCGGCGCAGATACGCAGTATTTT.

This clone came up once. The chain is built from TRBV4-2 and TRBJ1-4; 7 bases map to TRBD1. This CDR3 has 16 residues. Germline CDR1 is LGHNA and CDR2 is YNFKEQ. Germline trimming cut 4 bases from V and 0 bases from J; bases unmatched to any gene: 5. CDR3 DNA: TGTGCCAGCAGCCCCGGACAGGCTGCAACTAATGAAAAACTGTTTTTT. Encoded protein: CASSPGQAATNEKLFF.

V is TRBV20-1 and J is TRBJ2-7; 9 bases align to TRBD1. Germline V CDR1 and CDR2: DFQATT, SNEGSKA (reference sequence). The CDR3 runs 11 residues. Germline trimming cut 6 bases from V and 12 bases from J; bases unmatched to any gene: 9. The CDR3 loop is CSANGDRERYF. The CDR3 nucleotides are TGCAGTGCCAATGGGGACAGGGAGAGGTACTTC.

The chain combines TRBV7-2 with TRBJ1-5; 9 bases agree with TRBD1. The CDR3 is made up of 15 amino acids. V lost 1 base and J lost 5; bases outside the gene matches: 3. From germline, CDR1 is SGHTA and CDR2 FQGNSA. The CDR3 DNA follows: TGTGCCAGCAGCTTAGGGGGGACAGGGTATCAGCCCCAGCATTTT. Encoded protein: CASSLGGTGYQPQHF.

The chain uses TRBV4-1 and TRBJ1-5; tentative D call: TRBD1 (6 bases). CDR1 is MGHRA and CDR2 is YSYEKL in the germline V gene. This CDR3 spans 16 amino acids. With 1 base removed from V and 7 bases from J, the gap between germline ends came to 17 bases. The CDR3 DNA reads as TGCGCCAGCAGCCAAGCGGATCGCAGGGGTATCCAGCCCCAGCATTTT. It yields the protein CASSQADRRGIQPQHF.

The V gene is TRBV5-4, the J gene TRBJ2-3; D gene ambiguous. The CDR3 spans 15 residues. Germline CDR1 and CDR2: SGHNT and YYREEE (reference sequence). Trimming pared 0 bases from V and 7 bases from J, leaving 15 bases between. CDR3 protein: CASSLVYQDRNTQYF. CDR3 nucleotide sequence: TGTGCCAGCAGCTTGGTTTATCAGGATCGAAATACGCAGTATTTT. Combining the CDR3 with reference TRBV5-4 and TRBJ2-3 gives the whole variable domain ETGVTQSPTHLIKTRGQQVTLRCSSQSGHNTVSWYQQALGQGPQFIFQYYREEENGRGNFPPRFSGLQFPNYSSELNVNALELDDSALYLCASSLVYQDRNTQYFGPGTRLTVL.

The J gene is TRBJ1-2, the V gene TRBV29-1; weak D call: TRBD1 (5 bases). The germline gives CDR1 SQVTM, CDR2 ANQGSEA. V was clipped by 6 bases and J by 8 bases, with 13 bases between them. This CDR3 comprises 11 residues. CDR3: CSVSSTGGYTF. CDR3 nucleotide sequence: TGCAGCGTCTCATCTACAGGAGGCTACACCTTC.

This chain connects TRBV24-1 to TRBJ1-5, with 12 bases lining up with TRBD1. V gave up 6 bases and J gave up 3 bases; unmatched junction bases: 5. CDR1 and CDR2 (germline): KGHDR, SFDVKD. The CDR3 is made up of 16 amino acids. The CDR3 DNA is TGTGCCACCAGTCCGGGACAGGGGGCTTACAATCAGCCCCAGCATTTT. Translation gives CATSPGQGAYNQPQHF.

The chain is built from TRBV2 and TRBJ1-2, with a possible D match to TRBD1 (6 bases). Germline V gene data show CDR1 as SNHLY and CDR2 as FYNNEI. V lost 8 bases and J lost 8, with 18 bases in between. The CDR3 runs 13 residues. CDR3 sequence: CASFGQTLMGYTF. The CDR3 coding sequence is TGTGCCAGCTTCGGACAGACTCTTATGGGCTACACCTTC.

CDR3 protein: CASSFSTLAGFQNTGELFF. For the CDR3, the DNA is TGTGCCAGCAGTTTTTCGACGCTAGCGGGATTTCAGAACACCGGGGAGCTGTTTTTT. The chain combines TRBV27 with TRBJ2-2; 9 nucleotides line up with TRBD2. Germline V lookup: CDR1 MNHEY, CDR2 SMNVEV (reference sequence). This CDR3 comprises 19 residues. Germline trimming cut 3 bases from V and 1 base from J; bases unmatched to any gene: 12.

The chain employs TRBV3-1 (or the pseudogene TRBV3-2) and TRBJ1-1; a possible D gene is TRBD1 (6 bases). CDR1 is LGHDT and CDR2 is YNNKEL in the germline V gene (reference sequence). V gave up 4 bases and J gave up 1 base, with 16 bases separating them. The CDR3 sequence is 16 residues long. The CDR3 bases are TGTGCCAGCAGCCGCCGCCTACAGGGTTGGAACACTGAAGCTTTCTTT. As protein: CASSRRLQGWNTEAFF.

The rearrangement uses TRBV27 and TRBJ1-3, with 9 positions matching TRBD1. The CDR3 is made up of 16 amino acids. Germline assignment: CDR1 MNHEY and CDR2 SMNVEV (reference sequence). After removal of 4 bases from V and 4 bases from J, the junction contained 8 bases not matched to a gene. The CDR3 reads CASSSLDRGRGNTIYF. The CDR3 DNA sequence: TGTGCCAGCAGTTCGTTAGACAGGGGGAGAGGAAACACCATATATTTT.

The rearrangement links TRBV30 to TRBJ1-5, with D uncertain. This CDR3 is 14 amino acids long. V was clipped by 0 bases and J by 4 bases, with 10 bases between them. The germline gives CDR1 GTSNPN, CDR2 SVGIG (reference sequence). The CDR3 DNA sequence: TGTGCCTGGAGTGTCTCTAATGAGAATCAGCCCCAGCATTTT. It specifies CAWSVSNENQPQHF. The full variable domain, its missing parts supplied by reference TRBV30 and TRBJ1-5, is SQTIHQWPATLVQPVGSPLSLECTVEGTSNPNLYWYRQAAGRGLQLLFYSVGIGQISSEVPQNLSASRPQDRQFILSSKKLLLSDSGFYLCAWSVSNENQPQHFGDGTRLSIL.

This chain joins TRBV6-1 and TRBJ2-7, with 10 bases fitting TRBD1. V lost 2 bases to trimming and J lost 1 base; unmatched junction nucleotides: 11. CDR1 and CDR2 from the germline V gene are MNHNS and SASEGT. The CDR3 loop spans 18 amino acids. Written as DNA, the CDR3 is TGTGCCAGCAGTGAACAGCCCAATGGACAGGGGGAATCCTACGAGCAGTACGTC. Its protein is CASSEQPNGQGESYEQYV.

The rearrangement uses TRBV6-5 and TRBJ2-2, with D perhaps matching TRBD1 (6 bases). The germline V and J ends were trimmed by 6 bases and 7 bases, with 9 bases remaining between them. The CDR3 consists of 12 residues. Germline V CDR1 and CDR2: MNHEY, SVGAGI. The CDR3 DNA reads as TGTGCCAGCAGCGCAGGGGTCGGGGAGCTGTTTTTT. It encodes CASSAGVGELFF.

The V call is TRBV2, the J call TRBJ1-5; TRBD1 might be the D (6 bases). V was pared by 4 bases and J by 4 bases, with 14 bases between. The CDR3 totals 15 residues. Germline V gene sequence: CDR1 SNHLY, CDR2 FYNNEI. CDR3 residues: CASSVNRVANQPQHF. Written as DNA, the CDR3 is TGTGCCAGCAGTGTTAACAGGGTGGCGAATCAGCCCCAGCATTTT.

V is TRBV6-1 and J is TRBJ2-1; 7 nucleotides agree with TRBD2. V shed 2 bases, J shed 7 bases, and the junction held 11 bases outside the gene matches. Germline CDR1 and CDR2: MNHNS and SASEGT. The CDR3 contains 16 residues. This CDR3 is CASSENSRGGWNEQFF. CDR3 nucleotides: TGTGCCAGCAGTGAAAACAGTAGGGGAGGGTGGAATGAGCAGTTCTTC.

The chain has TRBV5-6 and TRBJ1-4; D is unclear. Between the trimmed V and J ends, which lost 1 base and 6 bases, there was a span of 10 bases. The CDR3 runs to 14 residues. CDR1 and CDR2 (germline): SGHDT, YYEEEE. The CDR3 reads CASSLLQPDEKLFF. The DNA of the CDR3 is TGTGCCAGCAGCTTGTTACAGCCCGATGAAAAACTGTTTTTT.

The chain links TRBV6-5 to TRBJ1-1; D gene uncertain. The CDR3 covers 13 residues. Trimming shortened V by 5 bases and J by 2 bases, and 9 bases separated the two germline ends. The germline V gene has CDR1 MNHEY and CDR2 SVGAGI. This CDR3 reads CASSRTANTEAFF. The CDR3 DNA sequence: TGTGCCAGCAGTCGAACAGCCAACACTGAAGCTTTCTTT.

The chain couples TRBV9 to TRBJ2-3; TRBD1 is a possible D gene (6 bases). Germline V gene sequence: CDR1 SGDLS, CDR2 YYNGEE. The CDR3 extends over 15 amino acids. Trimming took 1 base from V and 0 from J, leaving 9 bases between them. Here the CDR3 DNA reads TGTGCCAGCAGCGTACCTACAGGGAGCACAGATACGCAGTATTTT. It yields the protein CASSVPTGSTDTQYF.

Comment on this clone: A junction boundary mismatches the germline segment, possibly from a read error. The chain has TRBV5-1 and TRBJ2-3; 9 nucleotides align to TRBD2. CDR1 and CDR2 from the germline V gene are SGHRS and YFSETQ. CDR3 length equals 16 residues. The CDR3 reads CANSSKYSGRADTQYF. The CDR3 DNA sequence: TGCGCCAACAGCTCCAAATATAGCGGGAGAGCGGATACGCAGTATTTT.

The J gene is TRBJ1-1, the V gene TRBV10-1; tentative D call: TRBD1 (5 bases). Germline-derived CDR1 and CDR2 are WNHNN and SYGVQD (reference sequence). This CDR3 region has 13 residues. The V end lost 9 bases, the J end lost 0 bases, and 11 bases lay between the germline ends. The CDR3: CARRDLMNTEAFF. Written as DNA, the CDR3 is TGCGCCAGACGGGACTTGATGAACACTGAAGCTTTCTTT.

The chain employs TRBV27 and TRBJ1-5; D not resolved. Germline loops: CDR1 MNHEY, CDR2 SMNVEV (reference sequence). The CDR3 spans 12 residues. Trimming pared 7 bases from V and 5 bases from J, leaving 9 bases between. Written as DNA, the CDR3 is TGTGCCAGCATCTCCACACATCAGCCCCAGCATTTT. This translates into CASISTHQPQHF.

As regards this clone: Just one base apart from a much larger clone, this may be a read error. The chain has TRBV3-1 (or the pseudogene TRBV3-2) and TRBJ2-1; 9 nucleotides align to TRBD2. V shed 8 bases and J 0 bases; nucleotides not matched to a gene: 11. CDR1 is LGHDT and CDR2 is YNNKEL in the germline V gene (reference sequence). This CDR3 is built from 17 residues. DNA for the CDR3: TGTGCCAGCCGCCGGGGCGGGGGGGCGAGCTCCTACAATGAGCAGTTCTTC. Its protein product is CASRRGGGASSYNEQFF.

This chain uses TRBV10-2 with TRBJ2-5; 12 positions agree with TRBD2. This CDR3 has 17 amino acids. The germline gives CDR1 WSHSY, CDR2 SAAADI. Trimming cost V 0 bases and J 7 bases; bases outside gene matches: 9. The CDR3: CASSESTSGGPYGTQYF. CDR3 DNA sequence: TGCGCCAGCAGTGAGTCGACTAGCGGGGGCCCCTACGGGACCCAGTACTTC.

The chain uses TRBV12-3 or TRBV12-4 and TRBJ2-1, with TRBD2 as a possible D gene (5 bases). This CDR3 is 13 amino acids long. Between the trimmed V and J ends, which lost 3 bases and 5 bases, there was a span of 8 bases. The CDR3 sequence: CASSFSGNNEQFF. CDR3 bases: TGTGCCAGCAGTTTTTCGGGAAACAATGAGCAGTTCTTC.